The 32 T cell receptor beta chains below all came from one sample that was sequenced in a study of PD-1 blockade in mismatch repair-deficient tumors. TCRdb's table, derived via immunoSEQ multiplex PCR, lists solely in-frame clones and lacks some. The sample carries 15,000 to 25,000 clones, roughly 82% recorded once. The material sequenced was PBMCs, taken 52 weeks after starting pembrolizumab. The receptors here all came from an adult with mismatch repair-deficient cancer.

J is TRBJ1-1 and V is TRBV27, with 8 bases matching TRBD1. The CDR3 has 15 amino acids. Germline V gene data show CDR1 as MNHEY and CDR2 as SMNVEV (reference sequence). V trimming: 4 bases; J trimming: 4 bases; junction bases outside the gene matches: 8. Here the CDR3 reads CASSSFQGAITEAFF. CDR3 DNA sequence: TGTGCCAGCAGTTCCTTCCAGGGGGCGATCACTGAAGCTTTCTTT.

The chain couples TRBV19 to TRBJ1-4; D gene unclear. V was pared by 3 bases and J by 4 bases, with 6 bases between. This CDR3 region has 13 residues. Germline values: CDR1 LNHDA, CDR2 SQIVND (reference sequence). The CDR3 protein is CASSIVSNEKLFF. CDR3 bases: TGTGCCAGTAGTATTGTCAGTAATGAAAAACTGTTTTTT.

The chain carries TRBV19 and TRBJ1-1; D remains ambiguous. Germline V gene lookup returns CDR1 LNHDA and CDR2 SQIVND (reference sequence). This CDR3 region has 14 residues. The germline V and J ends were trimmed by 3 bases and 4 bases, with 12 bases remaining between them. In DNA, the CDR3 is TGTGCCAGTAGTATTCGGGTTCGGGGCACTGAAGCTTTCTTT. Translated, it gives CASSIRVRGTEAFF.

The rearrangement joins TRBV6-5 to TRBJ2-3, with a weak D call TRBD2 (6 bases). Looked up from germline, CDR1 is MNHEY and CDR2 is SVGAGI. CDR3 length equals 13 residues. The ends were cut back, 6 bases at V and 6 bases at J, with 13 bases in the middle. CDR3 coding DNA: TGTGCCAGCAGCCTAGCGAGCAGGGATACGCAGTATTTT. Translating it yields CASSLASRDTQYF.

This CDR3 reads CASGRAIGETQYF. CDR3 bases: TGTGCCAGCGGGAGGGCCATCGGGGAGACCCAGTACTTC. The gene calls are TRBV27 and TRBJ2-5, with 7 bases matching TRBD2. The CDR3 length is 13 residues. The ends lost 8 bases at V and 5 bases at J; junction bases unmatched: 8. CDR1 is MNHEY, CDR2 SMNVEV, per germline (reference sequence).

The chain carries TRBV7-2 and TRBJ1-1, with 10 positions matching TRBD1. The CDR3 consists of 15 residues. In germline, CDR1 is SGHTA, CDR2 FQGNSA. V trimming: 4 bases; J trimming: 8 bases; junction bases outside the gene matches: 10. In DNA, the CDR3 is TGTGCCAGCAGCTCCAGACAACCGGGACAGGGGGAAGCTTTCTTT. Translating gives CASSSRQPGQGEAFF.

This clone was recorded a few times. The J gene is TRBJ2-7, the V gene TRBV28; D is unclear. The ends were cut back, 2 bases at V and 3 bases at J, with 5 bases in the middle. The CDR3 has 12 residues. Germline-derived CDR1 and CDR2 are MDHEN and SYDVKM. CDR3 region: CASSLLGYEQYF. CDR3 coding DNA: TGTGCCAGCAGTTTACTAGGCTACGAGCAGTACTTC.

The chain employs TRBV5-6 and TRBJ1-1, with D perhaps matching TRBD1 (5 bases). Between the trimmed V and J ends, which lost 5 bases and 4 bases, there was a span of 18 bases. The CDR3 has 15 residues. Germline V gene lookup returns CDR1 SGHDT and CDR2 YYEEEE. Here the CDR3 reads CASSLAGGAGTEAFF. The DNA of the CDR3 is TGTGCCAGCAGTTTAGCGGGAGGGGCAGGCACTGAAGCTTTCTTT.

This clone was picked up one time. V usage is TRBV6-5 and J usage is TRBJ1-2; TRBD1 matches 7 bases. The germline V gene encodes CDR1 MNHEY and CDR2 SVGAGI. The CDR3 has 13 residues. The junction had 5 bases not matched to a gene; V was cut back by 4 bases and J by 6 bases. CDR3 in DNA: TGTGCCAGCAGTTTACAGGGGCCCCATGGCTACACCTTC. Its protein product is CASSLQGPHGYTF.

Regarding this clone: The junction and the germline gene differ at one end; a read error may be behind it. At the DNA level, this CDR3 is encoded by other sequences in the same sample as well. The chain employs TRBV15 and TRBJ2-7, with TRBD1 matching 7 bases. This CDR3 is 15 amino acids long. The germline V gene has CDR1 LNHNV and CDR2 YYDKDF (reference sequence). This CDR3 reads CATSSPGQREYEQYF. CDR3 in DNA: TGCGCCACCAGCAGCCCGGGACAGAGGGAGTACGAGCAGTACTTC.

The J gene is TRBJ2-7, the V gene TRBV27; D is perhaps TRBD2 (6 bases). The CDR3 is 15 amino acids. Trimming took 6 bases from V and 3 from J, leaving 18 bases between them. Looked up from germline, CDR1 is MNHEY and CDR2 is SMNVEV (reference sequence). CDR3 loop: CASRLGSGNDYEQYF. In DNA, the CDR3 is TGTGCCAGCAGGCTGGGTAGCGGAAATGACTACGAGCAGTACTTC.

This clone was seen a few times. The rearrangement links TRBV11-2 to TRBJ1-2; D is perhaps TRBD1 (5 bases). CDR1 and CDR2 from the germline V gene are SGHAT and FQNNGV. V was pared by 7 bases and J by 0 bases, with 12 bases between. There are 14 residues in the CDR3. CDR3 nucleotide sequence: TGTGCCAGCATGGGGGGGGTCTCTAACTATGGCTACACCTTC. This translates into CASMGGVSNYGYTF.

The V call is TRBV19, the J call TRBJ2-5; 9 nucleotides align to TRBD2. This CDR3 has 16 amino acids. Germline lookup yields CDR1 LNHDA and CDR2 SQIVND (reference sequence). After removal of 4 bases from V and 5 bases from J, the junction contained 11 bases not matched to a gene. The DNA of the CDR3 is TGTGCCAGTAGTAGACTAGCGGCCCAGGTCCCTGAGACCCAGTACTTC. Protein product: CASSRLAAQVPETQYF.

The chain employs TRBV5-1 and TRBJ2-7; D uncertain. The CDR3 runs 14 residues. V was shortened by 0 bases and J by 1 base, with 8 bases between the two germline ends. CDR1 SGHRS and CDR2 YFSETQ come from the germline V gene. Written as DNA, the CDR3 is TGCGCCAGCAGCTTGGTCTCCAGGTCCTACGAGCAGTACTTC. Translated: CASSLVSRSYEQYF.

The chain combines TRBV5-1 with TRBJ2-1; 8 positions agree with TRBD2. After removal of 1 base from V and 3 bases from J, the junction contained 6 bases not matched to a gene. CDR3 size: 16 residues. The germline V gene has CDR1 SGHRS and CDR2 YFSETQ. CDR3 residues: CASSLTAGGLYNEQFF. The CDR3, as DNA: TGCGCCAGCAGCTTGACGGCGGGAGGACTCTACAATGAGCAGTTCTTC.

The chain carries TRBV7-3 and TRBJ2-3; tentatively, D is TRBD1 (6 bases). The V gene lost 4 bases and the J gene lost 4 bases, with 9 bases spanning the gap. Germline V gene lookup returns CDR1 SGHTA and CDR2 FQGTGA. This CDR3 spans 13 amino acids. The CDR3 here is CASSSRGPDTQYF. In nucleotides, the CDR3 is TGTGCCAGCAGCTCCAGGGGTCCAGATACGCAGTATTTT.

The V call is TRBV5-4, the J call TRBJ2-6; 8 nucleotides align to TRBD1. The V and J ends lost 0 bases and 0 bases, in that order; junction bases with no gene match: 11. The CDR3 is 20 amino acids. Germline lookup yields CDR1 SGHNT and CDR2 YYREEE (reference sequence). CDR3 DNA sequence: TGTGCCAGCAGCTTGGGACCCTCGGACAGGGACTTCTCTGGGGCCAACGTCCTGACTTTC. This translates into CASSLGPSDRDFSGANVLTF.

The rearrangement uses TRBV9 and TRBJ1-2, with D tentatively TRBD1 (6 bases). Germline V gene sequence: CDR1 SGDLS, CDR2 YYNGEE. With 0 bases removed from V and 4 bases from J, the gap between germline ends came to 13 bases. This CDR3 has 15 amino acids. The DNA of the CDR3 is TGTGCCAGCAGCGTAGAGAGGGACATCCTCTATGGCTACACCTTC. It specifies CASSVERDILYGYTF.

The chain recombines TRBV5-1 with TRBJ1-1; D uncertain. This CDR3 region has 12 residues. Germline-derived CDR1 and CDR2 are SGHRS and YFSETQ. V was shortened by 4 bases and J by 7 bases, with 11 bases between the two germline ends. Here the CDR3 DNA reads TGCGCCAGCAGCCCAAGTGGAGATGAAGCTTTCTTT. Protein: CASSPSGDEAFF.

This clone was recorded a few times. The chain recombines TRBV7-6 with TRBJ2-7, with 13 bases fitting TRBD2. The trim removed 4 bases at V and 0 bases at J, leaving 6 bases unmatched. Per germline, CDR1 SGHVS and CDR2 FNYEAQ. This CDR3 has 17 amino acids. CDR3 nucleotides: TGTGCCAGCAGCTCTACCGGGACTAGCGGGATCTCCTACGAGCAGTACTTC. Its translation: CASSSTGTSGISYEQYF. The variable domain in full, completed from reference TRBV7-6 and TRBJ2-7, reads GAGVSQSPRYKVTKRGQDVALRCDPISGHVSLYWYRQALGQGPEFLTYFNYEAQQDKSGLPNDRFSAERPEGSISTLTIQRTEQRDSAMYRCASSSTGTSGISYEQYFGPGTRLTVT.

This chain connects TRBV19 to TRBJ2-3, with 10 bases lining up with TRBD2. The germline gives CDR1 LNHDA, CDR2 SQIVND (reference sequence). Losses at the gene ends were 7 bases for V and 4 bases for J; bases not matched to a gene: 14. CDR3 length: 17 residues. The CDR3 region is CASTRTVASGSSDTQYF. The CDR3 coding sequence is TGTGCCAGTACCAGGACGGTGGCTAGCGGGAGTTCAGATACGCAGTATTTT.

The V call is TRBV28, the J call TRBJ1-5; D not certain. The CDR3 has 16 amino acids. Germline values: CDR1 MDHEN, CDR2 SYDVKM. V was shortened by 5 bases and J by 0 bases, with 14 bases between the two germline ends. DNA of the CDR3: TGTGCCAGCAGTCTGCGGGGATCTTATAGCAATCAGCCCCAGCATTTT. As protein: CASSLRGSYSNQPQHF.

This chain connects TRBV10-1 to TRBJ1-4, with 9 bases identical to TRBD1. With V trimmed by 10 bases and J by 5 bases, 17 bases remained unmatched. There are 17 residues in the CDR3. CDR1 and CDR2 from the germline V gene are WNHNN and SYGVQD (reference sequence). CDR3 nucleotide sequence: TGCGCCACCATTTTCCGGGACAGGGTAGGGGAGAATGAAAAACTGTTTTTT. This encodes CATIFRDRVGENEKLFF.

V and J are TRBV20-1 and TRBJ1-1; D call uncertain. V lost 1 base and J lost 5, with 5 bases in between. This CDR3 is 11 amino acids long. Per the germline V gene, CDR1 is DFQATT and CDR2 is SNEGSKA (reference sequence). CDR3 DNA: TGCAGTGCTAGAGGGAGTACTGAAGCTTTCTTT. This codes for CSARGSTEAFF.

This clone was seen only once. This chain joins TRBV19 and TRBJ1-5; 8 bases agree with TRBD1. Germline values: CDR1 LNHDA, CDR2 SQIVND (reference sequence). Losses at the gene ends were 7 bases for V and 4 bases for J; bases not matched to a gene: 15. The length of the CDR3 is 17 residues. DNA of the CDR3: TGTGCCAGTACCATAAAGGGTACAGGGGGATCAAATCAGCCCCAGCATTTT. Its translation: CASTIKGTGGSNQPQHF. Full variable domain (missing parts from reference TRBV19 and TRBJ1-5): DGGITQSPKYLFRKEGQNVTLSCEQNLNHDAMYWYRQDPGQGLRLIYYSQIVNDFQKGDIAEGYSVSREKKESFPLTVTSAQKNPTAFYLCASTIKGTGGSNQPQHFGDGTRLSIL.

This clone has a handful of counts. The J gene is TRBJ2-3, the V gene TRBV7-3; D remains ambiguous. CDR3 length equals 12 residues. The germline CDR1 and CDR2 sequences are SGHTA and FQGTGA. V lost 4 bases, J lost 6 bases, and 8 bases lay in between. CDR3 loop: CASSSYGDTQYF. For the CDR3, the DNA is TGTGCCAGCAGCTCATACGGGGATACGCAGTATTTT.

The chain is built from TRBV7-6 and TRBJ1-4; no definite D call. CDR1 is SGHVS, CDR2 FNYEAQ, per germline. The CDR3 runs to 17 residues. V shed 6 bases and J shed 0 bases, with 17 bases lying between them. The CDR3 loop reads CASSPGLTTATNEKLFF. The CDR3 coding sequence is TGTGCCAGCAGTCCTGGACTTACTACTGCAACTAATGAAAAACTGTTTTTT.

V and J are TRBV27 and TRBJ1-4, with a possible D match to TRBD1 (5 bases). Trimming took 5 bases from V and 7 from J, leaving 23 bases between them. CDR1 and CDR2 (germline): MNHEY, SMNVEV (reference sequence). This CDR3 spans 17 amino acids. The CDR3 sequence is CASSPFPLTAIGEKLFF. The CDR3 DNA reads as TGTGCCAGCAGTCCGTTCCCCCTGACAGCCATCGGTGAAAAACTGTTTTTT.

This chain uses TRBV19 with TRBJ1-5, with D perhaps TRBD1 (5 bases). This CDR3 is built from 13 residues. V lost 3 bases and J lost 7, with 10 bases in between. Germline V gene data show CDR1 as LNHDA and CDR2 as SQIVND (reference sequence). CDR3 sequence: CASSMQGRQPQHF. DNA of the CDR3: TGTGCCAGTAGTATGCAGGGAAGGCAGCCCCAGCATTTT. The entire variable domain, with the rest obtained from reference TRBV19 and TRBJ1-5, is as follows: DGGITQSPKYLFRKEGQNVTLSCEQNLNHDAMYWYRQDPGQGLRLIYYSQIVNDFQKGDIAEGYSVSREKKESFPLTVTSAQKNPTAFYLCASSMQGRQPQHFGDGTRLSIL.

This clone was observed once. This chain uses TRBV7-6 with TRBJ2-5, with 8 bases that match TRBD1. Germline V gives CDR1 SGHVS, CDR2 FNYEAQ. CDR3 length equals 17 residues. V lost 0 bases and J lost 1; bases outside the gene matches: 7. The DNA for the CDR3 is TGTGCCAGCAGCTTAGCATGGCAGGGGGCAGGCCAAGAGACCCAGTACTTC. This gives the protein CASSLAWQGAGQETQYF. The full variable domain, completed using reference TRBV7-6 and TRBJ2-5, is GAGVSQSPRYKVTKRGQDVALRCDPISGHVSLYWYRQALGQGPEFLTYFNYEAQQDKSGLPNDRFSAERPEGSISTLTIQRTEQRDSAMYRCASSLAWQGAGQETQYFGPGTRLLVL.

The chain links TRBV7-9 to TRBJ1-2; no definite D call. This CDR3 contains 12 residues. Trimming took off 3 bases at V and 2 bases at J, with 4 bases between the two ends. CDR1 and CDR2 from the germline V gene are SEHNR and FQNEAQ (reference sequence). CDR3 residues: CASSFGNYGYTF. Here the CDR3 DNA reads TGTGCCAGCAGCTTCGGGAACTATGGCTACACCTTC.

This chain joins TRBV18 and TRBJ1-1; unclear D gene. V gave up 2 bases and J gave up 3 bases, with 13 bases separating them. Germline lookup yields CDR1 KGHSH and CDR2 LQKENI. This CDR3 has 15 residues. CDR3 in DNA: TGTGCCAGCTCACCATTGATGAAAGCCGACACTGAAGCTTTCTTT. Translated: CASSPLMKADTEAFF.